The next 22 T cell receptor beta chains were all read from a single sample in a study of blood T cells in healthy people across ages. Primers used in a second PCR of roughly 6 to 12 cycles were a sample-barcoded 5' primer and a J-beta primer mix. A single record per CDR3 protein comes from TCRdb applying MiXCR to the 5' RACE reads. Of about 620,000 distinct CDR3 sequences in the sample, roughly 20% were seen once. Material: blood. These receptor sequences come from a man between 65 and 79 years old in good health.

This clonotype was seen a handful of times. The gene calls are TRBV6-2 or TRBV6-3 and TRBJ1-2; D is possibly TRBD1 (5 bases). V was cut by 6 bases and J by 4 bases, with 15 bases left in between. The CDR3 has 14 residues. CDR1 is MNHEY and CDR2 is SVGEGT in the germline V gene. CDR3 bases: TGTGCCAGCAGGGCCAATTGGGACCTCTATGGCTACACCTTC. It translates to CASRANWDLYGYTF.

V usage is TRBV18 and J usage is TRBJ2-1; TRBD1 or TRBD2 may be the D gene (5 bases each). Trimming took off 0 bases at V and 4 bases at J, with 13 bases between the two ends. Germline-derived CDR1 and CDR2 are KGHSH and LQKENI. The CDR3 runs 16 residues. CDR3 protein: CASSPPGRESYNEQFF. The CDR3 DNA follows: TGTGCCAGCTCACCACCGGGCAGGGAGTCGTACAATGAGCAGTTCTTC. Full variable domain (outside the CDR3, taken from reference TRBV18 and TRBJ2-1): NAGVMQNPRHLVRRRGQEARLRCSPMKGHSHVYWYRQLPEEGLKFMVYLQKENIIDESGMPKERFSAEFPKEGPSILRIQQVVRGDSAAYFCASSPPGRESYNEQFFGPGTRLTVL.

The chain joins TRBV5-6 to TRBJ2-7; 8 bases line up with TRBD2. Germline lookup yields CDR1 SGHDT and CDR2 YYEEEE. J gave up 2 bases and V 4 bases, and 5 bases lay outside the gene matches. The CDR3 spans 14 residues. The CDR3 bases are TGTGCCAGCAGCACTAGCGGAAATACCTACGAGCAGTACTTC. It translates to CASSTSGNTYEQYF.

The V call is TRBV2, the J call TRBJ2-5; the D call may be TRBD1 or TRBD2 (5 bases each). The J call may not be correct, given that the DNA end is closer to TRBJ2-1. This CDR3 has 13 residues. The germline gives CDR1 SNHLY, CDR2 FYNNEI. For the CDR3, the DNA is TGTGCCAGCAGTGAAGAAAGGGACGATGAGCAGTTCTTC. Translated: CASSEERDDEQFF.

V usage is TRBV29-1 and J usage is TRBJ1-1; TRBD1 is a possible D gene (5 bases). Trimming left V 6 bases short and J 4 bases short, with 12 bases between. Germline V gives CDR1 SQVTM, CDR2 ANQGSEA. There are 12 residues in the CDR3. Here the CDR3 DNA reads TGCAGCGTGGACGGGGGTAGCACTGAAGCTTTCTTT. This sequence encodes CSVDGGSTEAFF.

This clonotype was seen many times. Compared with germline, one end of the junction differs, possibly owing to a read error. V gene TRBV7-9 combines with J gene TRBJ2-5; D call uncertain. This CDR3 region has 13 residues. In germline, CDR1 is SEHNR, CDR2 FQNEAQ (reference sequence). CDR3 DNA sequence: TGTGCCAGCAGTTTAGGCCCTCGTGAGACCCAGTACTTC. It specifies CASSLGPRETQYF. Looking up the rest from reference TRBV7-9 and TRBJ2-5 gives the full variable domain: DTGVSQNPRHKITKRGQNVTFRCDPISEHNRLYWYRQTLGQGPEFLTYFQNEAQLEKSRLLSDRFSAERPKGSFSTLEIQRTEQGDSAMYLCASSLGPRETQYFGPGTRLLVL.

This clonotype appeared a few times. This chain connects TRBV3-1 to TRBJ2-2; TRBD1 agrees at 9 bases. Germline trimming cut 6 bases from V and 3 bases from J; bases unmatched to any gene: 5. Germline values: CDR1 LGHDT, CDR2 YNNKEL (reference sequence). This CDR3 region has 15 residues. The chain's CDR3 is CASRGQGIDTGELFF. CDR3 nucleotides: TGTGCCAGCAGAGGACAGGGGATAGACACCGGGGAGCTGTTTTTT.

This clonotype was found a few times. This rearrangement joins TRBV11-2 to TRBJ2-5, with TRBD1 matching over 7 bases. The DNA end is more similar to TRBJ2-1, so the J call may be wrong. CDR3 size: 14 residues. The germline V gene has CDR1 SGHAT and CDR2 FQNNGV. DNA of the CDR3: TGTGCCAGCAGCTTGGGTAGGGGGCAGTTGGAGCAGTTCTTC. It encodes CASSLGRGQLEQFF.

The sample holds a few counts of this clonotype. The chain links TRBV7-2 to TRBJ2-2; TRBD2 agrees at 15 bases. The CDR3 is 14 residues long. Per germline, CDR1 SGHTA and CDR2 FQGNSA. The trim removed 11 bases at V and 6 bases at J, leaving 4 bases unmatched. Here the CDR3 reads CAGGLAGGAGELFF. The CDR3 coding sequence is TGTGCCGGGGGACTAGCGGGAGGAGCCGGGGAGCTGTTTTTT.

This chain uses TRBV5-1 with TRBJ2-3, with D perhaps matching TRBD1 (6 bases). The CDR3 has 12 residues. The germline V and J ends were trimmed by 9 bases and 4 bases, with 12 bases remaining between them. Looked up from germline, CDR1 is SGHRS and CDR2 is YFSETQ. CDR3 region: CATRDTADTQYF. Here the CDR3 DNA reads TGCGCCACCCGGGACACGGCAGATACGCAGTATTTT.

J is TRBJ1-5 and V is TRBV6-1; D remains unclear. The V end lost 2 bases, the J end lost 3 bases, and 5 bases lay between the germline ends. Germline CDR1 and CDR2: MNHNS and SASEGT. This CDR3 comprises 13 residues. The CDR3, as DNA: TGTGCCAGCAGTGAATGGTTCAATCAGCCCCAGCATTTT. It yields the protein CASSEWFNQPQHF.

The genes are TRBV27 and TRBJ1-4; TRBD1 agrees at 7 bases. Looked up from germline, CDR1 is MNHEY and CDR2 is SMNVEV (reference sequence). CDR3 length: 13 residues. The V segment lost 6 bases and the J segment 10 bases; nucleotides outside the gene matches: 8. The CDR3 DNA reads TGTGCCAGCAGGCCCGGGACAGTTGGAAAACTGTTTTTT. Protein: CASRPGTVGKLFF.

V usage is TRBV10-1 and J usage is TRBJ2-1; D gene uncertain. Germline loops: CDR1 WNHNN, CDR2 SYGVQD (reference sequence). The length of the CDR3 is 15 residues. V was cut by 6 bases and J by 7 bases, with 19 bases left in between. CDR3 protein: CASSPPPQEWNEQFF. The CDR3 nucleotides are TGCGCCAGCAGCCCTCCTCCCCAGGAATGGAATGAGCAGTTCTTC.

The chain has TRBV21-1 and TRBJ2-5; the DNA was not used to check the table's D call, TRBD1. TRBV21-1 has pseudogene status. CDR3 length: 13 amino acids. CDR3 amino acids: CASSGRSTETQYF. CDR3 DNA: TGTGCCAGCAGCGGGCGGTCGACAGAGACCCAGTACTTC.

This clonotype has just a few counts. V and J are TRBV27 and TRBJ1-4; possibly TRBD1 for D (5 bases). The CDR3 has 15 residues. V lost 3 bases and J 8 bases, leaving 16 bases between the germline ends. Germline values: CDR1 MNHEY, CDR2 SMNVEV (reference sequence). Here the CDR3 reads CASSFSDKQGEKLFF. CDR3 sequence (DNA): TGTGCCAGCAGTTTTTCGGACAAGCAAGGCGAAAAACTGTTTTTT. The whole variable domain, remainder taken from reference TRBV27 and TRBJ1-4, is EAQVTQNPRYLITVTGKKLTVTCSQNMNHEYMSWYRQDPGLGLRQIYYSMNVEVTDKGDVPEGYKVSRKEKRNFPLILESPSPNQTSLYFCASSFSDKQGEKLFFGSGTQLSVL.

There are a few counts of this clonotype. J is TRBJ2-1 and V is TRBV4-3, with 9 bases identical to TRBD2. This CDR3 has 17 residues. Trimming took 1 base from V and 2 from J; bases not matched to a gene: 6. CDR1 and CDR2 from the germline V gene are LGHNA and YSLEER. The CDR3 DNA reads TGCGCCAGCAGCCAAGGGACGCGGGGGGGGGCCTACAATGAGCAGTTCTTC. It is translated as CASSQGTRGGAYNEQFF.

The rearrangement joins TRBV6-6 to TRBJ2-7; no definite D call. V dropped 6 bases and J dropped 4 bases, with 13 bases sitting between them. The CDR3 sequence is 13 residues long. In germline, CDR1 is MNHNY, CDR2 SVGAGI (reference sequence). The CDR3 coding sequence is TGTGCCAGCAGCGAGGTGCCGACTTACGAGCAGTACTTC. Translated, it gives CASSEVPTYEQYF.

Comments on this clonotype: The germline gene is not matched at one end of the junction; a read error may be the cause. The gene calls are TRBV20-1 and TRBJ1-2; D gene ambiguous. Germline CDR1 DFQATT, CDR2 SNEGSKA (reference sequence). CDR3 length: 13 residues. CDR3 nucleotides: TGCGGTGCTACAAAGACGACTAACTATGGCTACACCTTC. Translated, it gives CGATKTTNYGYTF.

This clonotype was observed many times. J is TRBJ2-1 and V is TRBV5-6; 9 bases agree with TRBD1. Per the germline V gene, CDR1 is SGHDT and CDR2 is YYEEEE. V lost 3 bases and J lost 4; bases outside the gene matches: 2. The CDR3 has 14 residues. The CDR3 loop reads CASSWTGAYNEQFF. The CDR3 DNA sequence: TGTGCCAGCAGCTGGACAGGGGCATACAATGAGCAGTTCTTC.

The genes are TRBV20-1 and TRBJ2-5, with TRBD1 identical over 8 bases. V lost 1 base, J lost 5 bases, and 9 bases stayed unmatched. CDR3 length: 15 residues. Germline CDR1 reads DFQATT; CDR2 reads SNEGSKA (reference sequence). The CDR3 loop is CSARVGRGLRETQYF. CDR3 in DNA: TGCAGTGCTAGAGTCGGCAGGGGGCTTCGGGAGACCCAGTACTTC.

This rearrangement joins TRBV20-1 to TRBJ2-5; 13 nucleotides align to TRBD2. This CDR3 comprises 16 residues. Germline trimming cut 4 bases from V and 1 base from J; bases unmatched to any gene: 6. Germline-derived CDR1 and CDR2 are DFQATT and SNEGSKA (reference sequence). This CDR3 is CSATGLAGETQETQYF. CDR3 DNA: TGCAGTGCTACTGGACTAGCGGGAGAAACCCAAGAGACCCAGTACTTC.

The chain recombines TRBV11-2 with TRBJ2-7; 10 nucleotides match TRBD1. The CDR3 totals 16 residues. Trimming removed 2 bases from V and 5 bases from J; junction bases left unmatched: 9. CDR1 SGHAT and CDR2 FQNNGV come from the germline V gene. In nucleotides, the CDR3 is TGTGCCAGCAGCTTAAGAACTGGGACAGGGGAGCACGAGCAGTACTTC. Residues: CASSLRTGTGEHEQYF.